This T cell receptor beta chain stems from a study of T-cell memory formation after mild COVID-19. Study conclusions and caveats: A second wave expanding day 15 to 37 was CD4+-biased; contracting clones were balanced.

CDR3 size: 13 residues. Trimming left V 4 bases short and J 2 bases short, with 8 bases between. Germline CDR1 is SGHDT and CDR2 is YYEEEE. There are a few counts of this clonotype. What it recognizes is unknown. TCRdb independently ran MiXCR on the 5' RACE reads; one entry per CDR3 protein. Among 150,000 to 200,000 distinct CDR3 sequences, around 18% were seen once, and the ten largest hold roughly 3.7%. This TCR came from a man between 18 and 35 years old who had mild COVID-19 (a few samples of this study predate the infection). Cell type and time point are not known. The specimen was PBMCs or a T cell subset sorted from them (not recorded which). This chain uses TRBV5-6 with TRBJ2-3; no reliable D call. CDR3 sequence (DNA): TGTGCCAGCAGCAAGACCCCCACAGATACGCAGTATTTT. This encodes CASSKTPTDTQYF.